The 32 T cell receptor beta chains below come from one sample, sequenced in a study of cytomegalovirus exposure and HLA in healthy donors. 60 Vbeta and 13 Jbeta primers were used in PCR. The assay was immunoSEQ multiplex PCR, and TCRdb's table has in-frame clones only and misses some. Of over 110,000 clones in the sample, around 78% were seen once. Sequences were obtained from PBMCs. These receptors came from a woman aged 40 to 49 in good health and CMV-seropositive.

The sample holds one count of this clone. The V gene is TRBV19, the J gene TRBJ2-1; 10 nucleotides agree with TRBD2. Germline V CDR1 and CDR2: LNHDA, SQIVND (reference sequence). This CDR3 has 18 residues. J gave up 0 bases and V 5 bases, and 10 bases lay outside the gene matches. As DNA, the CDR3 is TGTGCCAGTAGTCCCACCTCCGGGACTAGCGCCTCCTACAATGAGCAGTTCTTC. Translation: CASSPTSGTSASYNEQFF. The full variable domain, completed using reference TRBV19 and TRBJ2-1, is DGGITQSPKYLFRKEGQNVTLSCEQNLNHDAMYWYRQDPGQGLRLIYYSQIVNDFQKGDIAEGYSVSREKKESFPLTVTSAQKNPTAFYLCASSPTSGTSASYNEQFFGPGTRLTVL.

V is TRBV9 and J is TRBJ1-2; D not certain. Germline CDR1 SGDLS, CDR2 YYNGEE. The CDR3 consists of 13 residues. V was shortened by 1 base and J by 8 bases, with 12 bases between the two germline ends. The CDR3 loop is CASSVRPTGGYTF. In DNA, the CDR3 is TGTGCCAGCAGCGTACGCCCAACGGGGGGCTACACCTTC.

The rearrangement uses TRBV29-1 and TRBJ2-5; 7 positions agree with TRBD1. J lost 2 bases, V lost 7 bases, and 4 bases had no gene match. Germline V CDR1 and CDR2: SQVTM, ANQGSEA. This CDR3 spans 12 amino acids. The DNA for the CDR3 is TGCAGCGCTAAACAGGGGCAAGAGACCCAGTACTTC. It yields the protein CSAKQGQETQYF. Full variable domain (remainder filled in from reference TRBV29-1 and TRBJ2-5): SAVISQKPSRDICQRGTSLTIQCQVDSQVTMMFWYRQQPGQSLTLIATANQGSEATYESGFVIDKFPISRPNLTFSTLTVSNMSPEDSSIYLCSAKQGQETQYFGPGTRLLVL.

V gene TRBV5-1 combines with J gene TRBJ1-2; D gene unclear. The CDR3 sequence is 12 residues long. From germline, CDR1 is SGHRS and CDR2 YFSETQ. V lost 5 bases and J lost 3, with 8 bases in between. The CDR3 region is CASSTPDYGYTF. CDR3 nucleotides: TGCGCCAGCAGTACACCTGACTATGGCTACACCTTC.

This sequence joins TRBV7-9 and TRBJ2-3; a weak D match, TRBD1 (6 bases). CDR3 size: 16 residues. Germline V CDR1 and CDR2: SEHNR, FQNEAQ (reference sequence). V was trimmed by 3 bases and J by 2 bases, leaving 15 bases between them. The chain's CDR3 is CASSFRRGQITDTQYF. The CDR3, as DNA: TGTGCCAGCAGCTTTCGCAGGGGACAAATCACAGATACGCAGTATTTT.

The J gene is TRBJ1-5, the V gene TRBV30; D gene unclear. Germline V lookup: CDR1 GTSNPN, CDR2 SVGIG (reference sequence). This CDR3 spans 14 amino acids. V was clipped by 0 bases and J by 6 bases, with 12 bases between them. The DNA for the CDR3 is TGTGCCTGGAGTGTTTATACAGTTCTTCAGCCCCAGCATTTT. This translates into CAWSVYTVLQPQHF.

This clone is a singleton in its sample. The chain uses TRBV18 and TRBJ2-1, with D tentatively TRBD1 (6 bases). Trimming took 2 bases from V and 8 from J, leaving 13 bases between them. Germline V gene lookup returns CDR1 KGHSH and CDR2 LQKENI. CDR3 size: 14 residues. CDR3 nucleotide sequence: TGTGCCAGCTCACCAGATGGACAGAGTTATGAGCAGTTCTTC. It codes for CASSPDGQSYEQFF.

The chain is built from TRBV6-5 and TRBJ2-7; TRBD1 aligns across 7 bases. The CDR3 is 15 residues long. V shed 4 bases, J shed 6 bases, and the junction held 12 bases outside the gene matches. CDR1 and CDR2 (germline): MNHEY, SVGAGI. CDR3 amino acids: CASSSSGYRGAEQYF. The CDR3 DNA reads TGTGCCAGCAGTTCCTCGGGCTACAGGGGAGCCGAGCAGTACTTC.

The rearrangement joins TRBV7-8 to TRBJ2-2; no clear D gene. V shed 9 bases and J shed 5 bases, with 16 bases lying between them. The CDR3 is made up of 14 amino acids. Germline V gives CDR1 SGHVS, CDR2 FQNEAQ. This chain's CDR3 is CASLPWAVTGELFF. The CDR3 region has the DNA TGTGCCAGTCTCCCCTGGGCAGTAACCGGGGAGCTGTTTTTT.

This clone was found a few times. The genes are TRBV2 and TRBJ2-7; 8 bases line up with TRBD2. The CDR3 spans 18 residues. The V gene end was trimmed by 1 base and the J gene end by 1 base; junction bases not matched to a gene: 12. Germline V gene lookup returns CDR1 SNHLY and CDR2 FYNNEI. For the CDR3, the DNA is TGTGCCAGCAGTGAAGGGTTAGCGGGAACTATGGGTTCCTACGAGCAGTACTTC. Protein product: CASSEGLAGTMGSYEQYF.

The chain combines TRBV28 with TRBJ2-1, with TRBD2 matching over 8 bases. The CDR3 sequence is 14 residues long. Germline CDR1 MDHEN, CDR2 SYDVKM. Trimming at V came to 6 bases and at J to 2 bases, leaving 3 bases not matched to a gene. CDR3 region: CASRTGLAYNEQFF. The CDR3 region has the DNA TGTGCCAGCAGAACGGGACTAGCCTACAATGAGCAGTTCTTC.

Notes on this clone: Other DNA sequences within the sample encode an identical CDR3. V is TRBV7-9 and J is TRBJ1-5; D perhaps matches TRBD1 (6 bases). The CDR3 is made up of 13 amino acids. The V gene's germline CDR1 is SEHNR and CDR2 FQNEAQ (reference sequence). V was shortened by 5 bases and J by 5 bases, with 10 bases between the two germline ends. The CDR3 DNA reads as TGTGCCAGCAGCCCAGGACAGTATCAGCCCCAGCATTTT. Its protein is CASSPGQYQPQHF.

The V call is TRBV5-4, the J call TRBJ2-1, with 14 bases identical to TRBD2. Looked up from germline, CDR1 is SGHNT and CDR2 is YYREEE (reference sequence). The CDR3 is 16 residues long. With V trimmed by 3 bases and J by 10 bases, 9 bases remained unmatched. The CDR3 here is CASSSGLAGVLREQFF. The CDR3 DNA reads TGTGCCAGCAGCTCGGGACTAGCGGGAGTGTTAAGGGAGCAGTTCTTC.

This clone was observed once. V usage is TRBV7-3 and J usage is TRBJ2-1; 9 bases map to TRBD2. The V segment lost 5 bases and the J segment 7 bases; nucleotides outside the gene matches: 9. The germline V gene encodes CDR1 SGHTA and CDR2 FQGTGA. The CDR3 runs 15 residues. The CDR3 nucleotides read TGTGCCAGCAGCCCGGCGGTAGCGGGAGCTAATGAGCAGTTCTTC. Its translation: CASSPAVAGANEQFF.

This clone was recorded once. The CDR3 sequence is CASRTEGTEAFF. As DNA, the CDR3 is TGTGCCAGCCGGACAGAGGGCACTGAAGCTTTCTTT. The chain couples TRBV18 to TRBJ1-1; tentatively, D is TRBD1 (6 bases). With 8 bases removed from V and 4 bases from J, the gap between germline ends came to 11 bases. Germline V gene sequence: CDR1 KGHSH, CDR2 LQKENI. There are 12 residues in the CDR3.

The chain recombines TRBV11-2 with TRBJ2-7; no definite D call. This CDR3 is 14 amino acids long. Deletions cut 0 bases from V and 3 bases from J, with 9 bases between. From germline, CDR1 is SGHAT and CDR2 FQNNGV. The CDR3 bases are TGTGCCAGCAGCTTAGATCAGTCAGACTACGAGCAGTACTTC. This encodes CASSLDQSDYEQYF. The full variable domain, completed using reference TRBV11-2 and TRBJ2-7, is EAGVAQSPRYKIIEKRQSVAFWCNPISGHATLYWYQQILGQGPKLLIQFQNNGVVDDSQLPKDRFSAERLKGVDSTLKIQPAKLEDSAVYLCASSLDQSDYEQYFGPGTRLTVT.

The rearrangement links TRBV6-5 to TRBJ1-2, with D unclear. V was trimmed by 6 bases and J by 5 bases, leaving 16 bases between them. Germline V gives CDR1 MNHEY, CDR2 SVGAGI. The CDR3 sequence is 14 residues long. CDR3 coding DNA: TGTGCCAGCAGCCCCCGGGTCACGAGGTATGGCTACACCTTC. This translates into CASSPRVTRYGYTF.

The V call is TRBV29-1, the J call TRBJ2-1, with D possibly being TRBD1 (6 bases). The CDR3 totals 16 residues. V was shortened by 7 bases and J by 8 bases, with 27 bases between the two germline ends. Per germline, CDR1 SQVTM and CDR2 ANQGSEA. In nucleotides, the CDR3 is TGCAGCGGAGAAATTCAGGGGACCAACTATCTCGATGAGCAGTTCTTC. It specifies CSGEIQGTNYLDEQFF.

The CDR3 nucleotides read TGTGCCAGCAGCTCCGGACAGCCTTATCAGCCCCAGCATTTT. Translated: CASSSGQPYQPQHF. The chain employs TRBV5-5 and TRBJ1-5; tentative D call: TRBD1 (6 bases). The CDR3 length is 14 residues. Germline loops: CDR1 SGHKS, CDR2 YYEKEE (reference sequence). Deletions cut 3 bases from V and 5 bases from J, with 12 bases between.

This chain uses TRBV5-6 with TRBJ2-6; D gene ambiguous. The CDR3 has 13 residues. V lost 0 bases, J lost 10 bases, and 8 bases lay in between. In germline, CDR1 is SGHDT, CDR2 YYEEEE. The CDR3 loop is CASSLELFNVLTF. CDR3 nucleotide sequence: TGTGCCAGCAGCTTGGAATTATTTAACGTCCTGACTTTC.

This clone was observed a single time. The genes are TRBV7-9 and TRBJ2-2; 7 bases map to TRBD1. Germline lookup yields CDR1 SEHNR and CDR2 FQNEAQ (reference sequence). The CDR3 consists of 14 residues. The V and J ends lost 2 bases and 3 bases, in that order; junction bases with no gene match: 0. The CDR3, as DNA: TGTGCCAGCAGCTTACAGGGGGACACCGGGGAGCTGTTTTTT. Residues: CASSLQGDTGELFF.

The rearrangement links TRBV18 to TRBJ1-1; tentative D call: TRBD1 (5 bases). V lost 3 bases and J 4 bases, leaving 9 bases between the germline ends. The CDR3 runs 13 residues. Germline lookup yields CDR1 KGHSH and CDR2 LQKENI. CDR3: CASSPVGGTEAFF. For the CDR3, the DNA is TGTGCCAGCTCACCGGTGGGGGGCACTGAAGCTTTCTTT.

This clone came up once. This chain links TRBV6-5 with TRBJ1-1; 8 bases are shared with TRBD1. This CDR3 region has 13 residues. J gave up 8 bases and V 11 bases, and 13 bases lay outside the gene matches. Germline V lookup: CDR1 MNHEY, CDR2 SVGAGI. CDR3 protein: CAVGQGRTGEAFF. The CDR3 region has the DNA TGTGCCGTCGGACAGGGAAGGACTGGGGAAGCTTTCTTT.

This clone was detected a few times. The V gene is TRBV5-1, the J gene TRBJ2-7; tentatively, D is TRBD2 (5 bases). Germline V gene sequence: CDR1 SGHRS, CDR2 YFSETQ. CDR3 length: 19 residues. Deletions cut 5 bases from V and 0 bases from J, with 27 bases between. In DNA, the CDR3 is TGCGCCAGCAGTTTCCCCCGTTCGGGGTTTGGGCGGACCTCCTACGAGCAGTACTTC. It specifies CASSFPRSGFGRTSYEQYF.

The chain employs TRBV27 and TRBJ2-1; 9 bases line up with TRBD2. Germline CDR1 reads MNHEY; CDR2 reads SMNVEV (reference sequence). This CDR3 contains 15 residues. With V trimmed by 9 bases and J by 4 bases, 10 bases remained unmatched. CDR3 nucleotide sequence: TGTGCCAGTAGAGGGGGACTAGCTAATTACAATGAGCAGTTCTTC. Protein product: CASRGGLANYNEQFF.

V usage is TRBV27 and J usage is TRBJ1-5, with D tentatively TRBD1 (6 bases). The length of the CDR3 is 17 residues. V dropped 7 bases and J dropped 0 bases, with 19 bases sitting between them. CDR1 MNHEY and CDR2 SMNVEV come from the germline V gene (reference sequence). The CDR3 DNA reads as TGTGCCAGCAAACCGGTGACAGGACTTTATAGCAATCAGCCCCAGCATTTT. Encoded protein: CASKPVTGLYSNQPQHF.

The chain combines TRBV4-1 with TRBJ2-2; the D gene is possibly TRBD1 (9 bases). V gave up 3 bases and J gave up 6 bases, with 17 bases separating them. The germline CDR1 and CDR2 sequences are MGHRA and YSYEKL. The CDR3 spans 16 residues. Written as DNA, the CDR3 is TGCGCCAGCAGCCAGCCGGGACAGGGACTAGCCGGGGAGCTGTTTTTT. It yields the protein CASSQPGQGLAGELFF.

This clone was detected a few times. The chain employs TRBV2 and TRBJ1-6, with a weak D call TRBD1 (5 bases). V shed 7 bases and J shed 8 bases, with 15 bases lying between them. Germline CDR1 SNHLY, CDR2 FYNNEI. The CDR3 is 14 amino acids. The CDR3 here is CASTALGHDSPLHF. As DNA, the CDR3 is TGTGCCAGCACCGCCTTAGGACATGATTCACCCCTCCACTTT.

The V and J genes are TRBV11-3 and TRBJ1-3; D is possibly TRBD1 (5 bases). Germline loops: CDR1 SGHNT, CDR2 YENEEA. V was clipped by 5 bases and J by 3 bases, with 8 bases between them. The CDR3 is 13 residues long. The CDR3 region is CASSPDIGNTIYF. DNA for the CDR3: TGTGCCAGCAGCCCGGACATTGGAAACACCATATATTTT.

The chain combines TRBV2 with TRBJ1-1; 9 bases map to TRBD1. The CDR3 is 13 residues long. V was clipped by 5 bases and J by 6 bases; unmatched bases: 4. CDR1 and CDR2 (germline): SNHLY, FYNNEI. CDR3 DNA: TGTGCCAGCAGTTACGACAGGGGGTCTGAAGCTTTCTTT. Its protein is CASSYDRGSEAFF.

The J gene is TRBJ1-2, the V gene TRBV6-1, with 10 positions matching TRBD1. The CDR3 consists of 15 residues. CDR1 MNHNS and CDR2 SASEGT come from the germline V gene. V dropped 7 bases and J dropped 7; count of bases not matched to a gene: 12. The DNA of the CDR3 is TGTGCCAGCATGCAGGGGACAGGGGACCCTATTGGCTACACCTTC. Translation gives CASMQGTGDPIGYTF.

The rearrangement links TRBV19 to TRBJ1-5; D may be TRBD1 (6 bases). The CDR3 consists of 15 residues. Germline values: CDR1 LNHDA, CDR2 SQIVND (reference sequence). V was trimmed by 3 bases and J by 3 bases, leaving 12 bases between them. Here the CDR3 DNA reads TGTGCCAGTAGTATGGGGGGGGGCCACAATCAGCCCCAGCATTTT. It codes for CASSMGGGHNQPQHF.